Presented here are 20 T cell receptor beta chains from one specimen sequenced in a study of blood T cell repertoires in COVID-19. Clones were sequenced by immunoSEQ multiplex PCR, and TCRdb holds only the in-frame ones, with some missing. Counted here are about 220,000 clones, around 83% occurring once; the ten biggest clones make up 6.8%. The sample was PBMCs or T cells enriched from blood (not recorded which). Receptors were obtained from a woman between 35 and 50 years old who had recovered from COVID-19.

CDR3 bases: TGTGCCAGCAGCGAGACACAGGTTAACTATGGCTACACCTTC. Translation gives CASSETQVNYGYTF. The chain uses TRBV6-5 and TRBJ1-2; the D gene is possibly TRBD1 (5 bases). CDR1 MNHEY and CDR2 SVGAGI come from the germline V gene. This CDR3 spans 14 amino acids. Trimming took 6 bases from V and 1 from J, leaving 12 bases between them.

J is TRBJ1-4 and V is TRBV28, with D perhaps matching TRBD1 (5 bases). Germline V gene sequence: CDR1 MDHEN, CDR2 SYDVKM. Trimming left V 5 bases short and J 5 bases short, with 12 bases between. This CDR3 region has 14 residues. The CDR3 DNA is TGTGCCAGCAGTGCCTCGGGGGGGAATGAAAAACTGTTTTTT. Its protein is CASSASGGNEKLFF.

CDR3 loop: CASSPGLAGESGWKNIQYF. In DNA, the CDR3 is TGTGCCAGCAGCCCTGGACTAGCGGGAGAGAGCGGGTGGAAAAACATTCAGTACTTC. The chain joins TRBV7-8 to TRBJ2-4; 13 positions agree with TRBD2. J was trimmed by 4 bases and V by 5 bases; bases with no gene match: 14. The CDR3 loop spans 19 amino acids. CDR1 is SGHVS, CDR2 FQNEAQ, per germline.

The gene calls are TRBV28 and TRBJ2-5; TRBD1 agrees at 8 bases. Looked up from germline, CDR1 is MDHEN and CDR2 is SYDVKM. Trimming took 5 bases from V and 1 from J; bases not matched to a gene: 9. This CDR3 is 16 amino acids long. The CDR3 spells CASSPQGAGIQETQYF. The CDR3 coding sequence is TGTGCCAGCAGTCCTCAGGGGGCTGGAATCCAAGAGACCCAGTACTTC.

This sequence joins TRBV5-4 and TRBJ2-7; a possible D gene is TRBD1 (5 bases). Trimming took off 0 bases at V and 1 base at J, with 8 bases between the two ends. Germline V gives CDR1 SGHNT, CDR2 YYREEE (reference sequence). The CDR3 contains 14 residues. The CDR3 loop reads CASSLGQGSYEQYV. The DNA of the CDR3 is TGTGCCAGCAGCTTGGGGCAGGGTTCCTACGAGCAGTACGTC.

The CDR3 spells CASSQVSRPQGSGGAFF. The CDR3 DNA is TGCGCCAGCAGCCAAGTAAGTCGTCCTCAGGGGAGTGGTGGCGCTTTCTTT. This chain links TRBV4-3 with TRBJ1-1; D possibly corresponds to TRBD1 (6 bases). The V gene lost 1 base and the J gene lost 11 bases, with 26 bases spanning the gap. CDR1 is LGHNA and CDR2 is YSLEER in the germline V gene. The CDR3 consists of 17 residues.

This clone occurred once. The V call is TRBV19, the J call TRBJ1-1, with D possibly TRBD1 on 6 matching bases. Germline V gene sequence: CDR1 LNHDA, CDR2 SQIVND (reference sequence). The CDR3 consists of 13 residues. Trimming cost V 9 bases and J 5 bases, with 16 bases left between them. CDR3 in amino acids: CASAHRGATEAFF. For the CDR3, the DNA is TGTGCCAGCGCCCATCGGGGGGCGACTGAAGCTTTCTTT. The whole variable domain, filled in from reference TRBV19 and TRBJ1-1, reads DGGITQSPKYLFRKEGQNVTLSCEQNLNHDAMYWYRQDPGQGLRLIYYSQIVNDFQKGDIAEGYSVSREKKESFPLTVTSAQKNPTAFYLCASAHRGATEAFFGQGTRLTVV.

This sequence joins TRBV29-1 and TRBJ1-2; maybe TRBD1 (5 bases). Germline CDR1 reads SQVTM; CDR2 reads ANQGSEA. CDR3 length: 11 residues. V dropped 5 bases and J dropped 8 bases, with 12 bases sitting between them. The DNA of the CDR3 is TGCAGCGTTCCTGACGGGGGAGGCTACACCTTC. This encodes CSVPDGGGYTF.

This clone has more than one count but fewer than ten. The chain couples TRBV5-6 to TRBJ2-7; a weak D match, TRBD1 (6 bases). The CDR3 has 15 residues. Germline V gives CDR1 SGHDT, CDR2 YYEEEE. V was cut by 4 bases and J by 2 bases, with 16 bases left in between. The CDR3 DNA reads as TGTGCCAGCAGCATCTGGGACACCTCGACCTACGAGCAGTACTTC. It translates to CASSIWDTSTYEQYF. The full variable domain, in which reference TRBV5-6 and TRBJ2-7 provide the parts outside the CDR3, is DAGVTQSPTHLIKTRGQQVTLRCSPKSGHDTVSWYQQALGQGPQFIFQYYEEEERQRGNFPDRFSGHQFPNYSSELNVNALLLGDSALYLCASSIWDTSTYEQYFGPGTRLTVT.

The chain has TRBV27 and TRBJ1-1, with 8 bases aligning to TRBD1. Germline V lookup: CDR1 MNHEY, CDR2 SMNVEV (reference sequence). This CDR3 comprises 14 residues. After removal of 3 bases from V and 5 bases from J, the junction contained 5 bases not matched to a gene. In nucleotides, the CDR3 is TGTGCCAGCAGTTTGGCAGGGGGCAGGACTGAAGCTTTCTTT. It translates to CASSLAGGRTEAFF.

The J gene is TRBJ2-4, the V gene TRBV21-1; the table's D call, TRBD1, was not checked against the DNA. TRBV21-1 is flagged as a pseudogene. The CDR3 is 19 residues long. The CDR3 sequence: CASSATTFNRGKPKNIQYF. In DNA form, the CDR3 reads TGTGCCAGCAGCGCAACTACATTTAACAGGGGTAAGCCCAAAAACATTCAGTACTTC.

This sequence joins TRBV11-2 and TRBJ1-1, with 7 bases that match TRBD1. Germline V gives CDR1 SGHAT, CDR2 FQNNGV. The CDR3 covers 14 residues. With V trimmed by 4 bases and J by 4 bases, 6 bases remained unmatched. CDR3 region: CASSWTGLSTEAFF. CDR3 bases: TGTGCCAGCAGCTGGACAGGCCTGAGCACTGAAGCTTTCTTT.

The chain has TRBV28 and TRBJ2-7; a possible D gene is TRBD2 (6 bases). CDR1 is MDHEN, CDR2 SYDVKM, per germline. The length of the CDR3 is 17 residues. Trimming removed 3 bases from V and 2 bases from J, with 20 bases in between. The CDR3 region is CASSFPGGSGRAYEQYV. The CDR3 DNA reads as TGTGCCAGCAGTTTCCCCGGAGGGAGCGGGCGAGCCTACGAGCAGTACGTC.

This chain's CDR3 is CATTPGSNQPQHF. CDR3 nucleotides: TGTGCCACCACCCCGGGGTCCAATCAGCCCCAGCATTTT. The chain employs TRBV28 and TRBJ1-5; D not certain. Germline values: CDR1 MDHEN, CDR2 SYDVKM. This CDR3 contains 13 residues. Trimming took off 10 bases at V and 3 bases at J, with 13 bases between the two ends.

The chain carries TRBV27 and TRBJ2-2; a weak D match, TRBD2 (5 bases). The germline V and J ends were trimmed by 5 bases and 8 bases, with 12 bases remaining between them. Germline CDR1 MNHEY, CDR2 SMNVEV (reference sequence). CDR3 length: 13 residues. The CDR3 nucleotides are TGTGCCAGCAGTGGACTGAGCATGGGGGAGCTGTTTTTT. It is translated as CASSGLSMGELFF.

The V gene is TRBV28, the J gene TRBJ2-5; TRBD1 matches at 9 bases. CDR3 length equals 16 residues. Per germline, CDR1 MDHEN and CDR2 SYDVKM. V shed 6 bases, J shed 3 bases, and the junction held 11 bases outside the gene matches. The CDR3 sequence is CASRDRGGQRKETQYF. CDR3 nucleotide sequence: TGTGCCAGCAGGGACAGGGGAGGCCAGAGGAAAGAGACCCAGTACTTC.

A single count supports this clone. This chain links TRBV9 with TRBJ1-4, with 8 bases that match TRBD1. The length of the CDR3 is 18 residues. The germline gives CDR1 SGDLS, CDR2 YYNGEE. V lost 0 bases to trimming and J lost 0 bases; unmatched junction nucleotides: 7. The CDR3 loop reads CASSVGQGIHTTNEKLFF. The CDR3 DNA follows: TGTGCCAGCAGCGTAGGACAGGGGATACACACAACTAATGAAAAACTGTTTTTT.

The V gene is TRBV7-2, the J gene TRBJ2-3, with 8 positions matching TRBD2. Germline assignment: CDR1 SGHTA and CDR2 FQGNSA. V trimming: 5 bases; J trimming: 7 bases; junction bases outside the gene matches: 8. This CDR3 spans 14 amino acids. The CDR3 coding sequence is TGTGCCAGCAGCCCACGGGAGGGAGAGAATACGCAGTATTTT. This encodes CASSPREGENTQYF.

The V gene is TRBV18, the J gene TRBJ1-1, with 9 bases lining up with TRBD1. The CDR3 spans 15 residues. Germline assignment: CDR1 KGHSH and CDR2 LQKENI. Germline trimming cut 4 bases from V and 1 base from J; bases unmatched to any gene: 4. The CDR3 loop reads CASSLQTGGNTEAFF. CDR3 bases: TGTGCCAGCTCACTTCAGACAGGGGGGAACACTGAAGCTTTCTTT.

CDR3 coding DNA: TGCAGCGTTTACCCCGGGTCCCACGGCGCTGAAGCTTTCTTT. Protein: CSVYPGSHGAEAFF. The rearrangement uses TRBV29-1 and TRBJ1-1; D gene uncertain. CDR1 and CDR2 from the germline V gene are SQVTM and ANQGSEA. V lost 5 bases, J lost 6 bases, and 19 bases lay in between. The CDR3 loop spans 14 amino acids.